This is a list of T cell receptor beta chains from one sample in a study of blood T cell repertoires in COVID-19. TCRdb's table, derived via immunoSEQ multiplex PCR, lists solely in-frame clones and lacks some. Among 7,000 to 8,500 clones listed, around 88% were seen once. Material: peripheral blood. These receptor sequences come from a woman aged 50 to 60 with active or convalescent COVID-19. CDR3s include the opening cysteine and the closing phenylalanine or tryptophan. Fields, in order: V gene, clone size, J gene, D gene, CDR3 DNA, CDR3 protein. A D gene is named only where the DNA matches it firmly. The listing skips clone size in some rows; elsewhere it reads once, few, many or a size class.

v_gene: TRBV3-1/TRBV3-2
abundance: NA
j_gene: TRBJ1-6
d_gene: NA
CDR3nt: TGTGCCAGCAGCCAAGACAGGCGGGATAATTCACCCCTCCACTTT
CDR3aa: CASSQDRRDNSPLHF

v_gene: TRBV11-3
abundance: NA
j_gene: TRBJ1-1
d_gene: TRBD1
CDR3nt: TGTGCCAGCAGGGACAGGGACACTGAAGCTTTCTTT
CDR3aa: CASRDRDTEAFF

v_gene: TRBV2
abundance: NA
j_gene: TRBJ2-3
d_gene: NA
CDR3nt: TGTGCCAGCAGTGAAGGGAGGGGAGATACGCAGTATTTT
CDR3aa: CASSEGRGDTQYF

v_gene: TRBV12-3/TRBV12-4
abundance: once
j_gene: TRBJ1-1
d_gene: TRBD1
CDR3nt: TGTGCCAGCAGTTCAACAGGGGGCGCAGAAGCTTTCTTT
CDR3aa: CASSSTGGAEAFF

v_gene: TRBV7-2
abundance: NA
j_gene: TRBJ2-2
d_gene: TRBD2
CDR3nt: TGTGCCAGCAGCAGTACTAGCGGGAGGTCGGGCACCGGGGAGCTGTTTTTT
CDR3aa: CASSSTSGRSGTGELFF

v_gene: TRBV7-9
abundance: NA
j_gene: TRBJ1-4
d_gene: TRBD1
CDR3nt: TGTGCCAGCAGCTTAGCGACAGGGGCAGGTGAAAAACTGTTTTTT
CDR3aa: CASSLATGAGEKLFF

v_gene: TRBV18
abundance: NA
j_gene: TRBJ2-6
d_gene: NA
CDR3nt: TGTGCCAGCTCACCACAAGCGAACGGGGCCAACGTCCTGACTTTC
CDR3aa: CASSPQANGANVLTF

v_gene: TRBV5-5
abundance: NA
j_gene: TRBJ1-2
d_gene: NA
CDR3nt: TGTGCCAGCAGCCCGACCTTCGATAGAGCTCGAGGGAATGGCTACACCTTC
CDR3aa: CASSPTFDRARGNGYTF

v_gene: TRBV4-2
abundance: NA
j_gene: TRBJ2-1
d_gene: TRBD2
CDR3nt: TGTGCCAGCAGCCAAGAAGCGGGACTAGCGGGCGCAAGCTCCTACAATGAGCAGTTCTTC
CDR3aa: CASSQEAGLAGASSYNEQFF

v_gene: TRBV6-1
abundance: NA
j_gene: TRBJ2-7
d_gene: NA
CDR3nt: TGTGCCAGCAGTGACCTAGGGGGGGGTGGCTACGAGCAGTACTTC
CDR3aa: CASSDLGGGGYEQYF

v_gene: TRBV5-1
abundance: medium-sized
j_gene: TRBJ2-1
d_gene: NA
CDR3nt: TGCGCCAGCAGGGAGGGCGGCTCCTATCCCTGGCAGTTCTTC
CDR3aa: CASREGGSYPWQFF

v_gene: TRBV30
abundance: NA
j_gene: TRBJ2-3
d_gene: TRBD2
CDR3nt: TGTGCCTGGAGTGAGGGACTAGCAGATACGCAGTATTTT
CDR3aa: CAWSEGLADTQYF

v_gene: TRBV4-3
abundance: NA
j_gene: TRBJ1-1
d_gene: NA
CDR3nt: TGCGCCAGCAGCCAAGGTCGAGGGTGGGGTGCAGGCACTGAAGCTTTCTTT
CDR3aa: CASSQGRGWGAGTEAFF